This section outlines one TCR beta chain sequence together with its context. Its target is not known. The CDR3 covers 16 residues. V lost 3 bases, J lost 0 bases, and 12 bases lay in between. Germline V gives CDR1 LNHNV, CDR2 YYDKDF (reference sequence). Libraries were prepared by immunoSEQ multiplex PCR; TCRdb keeps only in-frame clonotypes and omits some of them. The sample has under 400,000 clones, roughly 88% seen once. The sample belongs to a study of cytomegalovirus exposure and HLA in healthy donors. Turning to the study itself: The 95 to 150 validation repertoires, a later analysis reported, used the same platform as the 550 to 800 first-cohort repertoires. Notes on the study in general: Cytomegalovirus status was reportedly diagnosed by the classifier with high sensitivity and specificity. Associated with cytomegalovirus, according to the listing, were 150 to 200 TCR beta chains.

Sequenced: PBMCs. The chain combines TRBV15 with TRBJ2-4, with D perhaps TRBD1 (6 bases). This TCR derives from a young man in good health and CMV-seronegative. The CDR3 loop reads CATSSRGSGAKNIQYF. The CDR3 DNA is TGTGCCACCAGCAGCAGGGGAAGCGGAGCCAAAAACATTCAGTACTTC.